Sequencing of this T cell receptor beta chain was carried out in a study of early T cells in non-severe SARS-CoV-2 infection. At the level of the study: Whole-blood bulk RNA, unsorted, was sequenced, and chains were unpaired. Study-wide results and caveats: VDJdb matching favored anti-spike CD8 responses, missing private and CD4 specificities.

Each cDNA molecule carried a unique molecular identifier. TCRdb reprocessed the 5' RACE reads via MiXCR and lists one record per CDR3 protein. Counted here are 84,000 or so distinct CDR3 sequences, roughly 12% occurring once; the ten biggest clones make up around 2.4%. This clonotype was counted only a few times. The target antigen is unknown. The trim removed 6 bases at V and 8 bases at J, leaving 5 bases unmatched. In germline, CDR1 is SQVTM, CDR2 ANQGSEA. The CDR3 runs to 12 residues. The sequenced sample was whole blood. This receptor was taken from an adult who was a healthcare worker with PCR-confirmed SARS-CoV-2 infection or an uninfected control (not recorded which). The chain combines TRBV29-1 with TRBJ2-1; the match to TRBD1 covers 9 bases. The CDR3 loop is CSVGTGRHEQFF. The DNA of the CDR3 is TGCAGCGTGGGGACAGGGAGGCATGAGCAGTTCTTC.